Listed below are T cell receptor beta chains from one sample, sequenced in a study of T cell responses to AZD1222 COVID-19 vaccine. The protocol was immunoSEQ multiplex PCR, while the TCRdb copy is restricted to in-frame clones and leaves out a portion. The data show around 53,000 clones, approximately 89% seen once. The material was peripheral blood, obtained on day 0 of MenACWY control vaccination. These receptors all stem from an adult in good health. CDR3s include the opening cysteine and the closing phenylalanine or tryptophan. A D gene is named only where the DNA matches it firmly. Size tells how often a clone was seen (once, few, many) or the class of an expanded clone, and some rows leave it out.

j_call	v_call	clone_size	d_call	cdr3_aa	cdr3_nt
TRBJ2-7	TRBV19	few	TRBD1	CASRRQGSSHEQYF	TGTGCCAGTAGGAGACAGGGATCATCCCACGAGCAGTACTTC
TRBJ1-2	TRBV14	-	-	CASSYDRQYGYTF	TGTGCCAGCAGCTACGACAGGCAGTATGGCTACACCTTC
TRBJ2-5	TRBV7-8	-	-	CATFDLNQETQYF	TGTGCCACTTTCGACTTGAATCAAGAGACCCAGTACTTC
TRBJ2-1	TRBV7-7	-	TRBD2	CASRPGLAGEQFF	TGTGCTAGCAGACCGGGACTAGCGGGAGAGCAGTTCTTC
TRBJ2-2	TRBV24-1	-	-	CATYNTGELFF	TGTGCCACCTACAACACCGGGGAGCTGTTTTTT
TRBJ1-1	TRBV6-5	-	-	CASSYRGGTEAFF	TGTGCCAGCAGTTACCGAGGGGGCACTGAAGCTTTCTTT
TRBJ2-6	TRBV21-1	-	-	CASSRNFLWRGAGANVLTF	TGTGCCAGCAGCAGGAACTTTCTTTGGAGGGGGGCTGGGGCCAACGTCCTGACTTTC
TRBJ1-1	TRBV11-2	-	-	CASSIRQRLEAFF	TGTGCCAGCAGCATCCGCCAAAGACTTGAAGCTTTCTTT
TRBJ2-7	TRBV5-4	few	TRBD2	CASSRPAGGPNEQYF	TGTGCCAGCAGCAGACCAGCGGGAGGCCCCAACGAGCAGTACTTC
TRBJ1-1	TRBV6-5	-	-	CASSRQNTEAFF	TGTGCCAGCTCTAGACAGAACACTGAAGCTTTCTTT
TRBJ1-4	TRBV18	-	-	CASSPTGNAEKLFF	TGTGCCAGCTCACCAACAGGGAACGCTGAAAAACTGTTTTTT